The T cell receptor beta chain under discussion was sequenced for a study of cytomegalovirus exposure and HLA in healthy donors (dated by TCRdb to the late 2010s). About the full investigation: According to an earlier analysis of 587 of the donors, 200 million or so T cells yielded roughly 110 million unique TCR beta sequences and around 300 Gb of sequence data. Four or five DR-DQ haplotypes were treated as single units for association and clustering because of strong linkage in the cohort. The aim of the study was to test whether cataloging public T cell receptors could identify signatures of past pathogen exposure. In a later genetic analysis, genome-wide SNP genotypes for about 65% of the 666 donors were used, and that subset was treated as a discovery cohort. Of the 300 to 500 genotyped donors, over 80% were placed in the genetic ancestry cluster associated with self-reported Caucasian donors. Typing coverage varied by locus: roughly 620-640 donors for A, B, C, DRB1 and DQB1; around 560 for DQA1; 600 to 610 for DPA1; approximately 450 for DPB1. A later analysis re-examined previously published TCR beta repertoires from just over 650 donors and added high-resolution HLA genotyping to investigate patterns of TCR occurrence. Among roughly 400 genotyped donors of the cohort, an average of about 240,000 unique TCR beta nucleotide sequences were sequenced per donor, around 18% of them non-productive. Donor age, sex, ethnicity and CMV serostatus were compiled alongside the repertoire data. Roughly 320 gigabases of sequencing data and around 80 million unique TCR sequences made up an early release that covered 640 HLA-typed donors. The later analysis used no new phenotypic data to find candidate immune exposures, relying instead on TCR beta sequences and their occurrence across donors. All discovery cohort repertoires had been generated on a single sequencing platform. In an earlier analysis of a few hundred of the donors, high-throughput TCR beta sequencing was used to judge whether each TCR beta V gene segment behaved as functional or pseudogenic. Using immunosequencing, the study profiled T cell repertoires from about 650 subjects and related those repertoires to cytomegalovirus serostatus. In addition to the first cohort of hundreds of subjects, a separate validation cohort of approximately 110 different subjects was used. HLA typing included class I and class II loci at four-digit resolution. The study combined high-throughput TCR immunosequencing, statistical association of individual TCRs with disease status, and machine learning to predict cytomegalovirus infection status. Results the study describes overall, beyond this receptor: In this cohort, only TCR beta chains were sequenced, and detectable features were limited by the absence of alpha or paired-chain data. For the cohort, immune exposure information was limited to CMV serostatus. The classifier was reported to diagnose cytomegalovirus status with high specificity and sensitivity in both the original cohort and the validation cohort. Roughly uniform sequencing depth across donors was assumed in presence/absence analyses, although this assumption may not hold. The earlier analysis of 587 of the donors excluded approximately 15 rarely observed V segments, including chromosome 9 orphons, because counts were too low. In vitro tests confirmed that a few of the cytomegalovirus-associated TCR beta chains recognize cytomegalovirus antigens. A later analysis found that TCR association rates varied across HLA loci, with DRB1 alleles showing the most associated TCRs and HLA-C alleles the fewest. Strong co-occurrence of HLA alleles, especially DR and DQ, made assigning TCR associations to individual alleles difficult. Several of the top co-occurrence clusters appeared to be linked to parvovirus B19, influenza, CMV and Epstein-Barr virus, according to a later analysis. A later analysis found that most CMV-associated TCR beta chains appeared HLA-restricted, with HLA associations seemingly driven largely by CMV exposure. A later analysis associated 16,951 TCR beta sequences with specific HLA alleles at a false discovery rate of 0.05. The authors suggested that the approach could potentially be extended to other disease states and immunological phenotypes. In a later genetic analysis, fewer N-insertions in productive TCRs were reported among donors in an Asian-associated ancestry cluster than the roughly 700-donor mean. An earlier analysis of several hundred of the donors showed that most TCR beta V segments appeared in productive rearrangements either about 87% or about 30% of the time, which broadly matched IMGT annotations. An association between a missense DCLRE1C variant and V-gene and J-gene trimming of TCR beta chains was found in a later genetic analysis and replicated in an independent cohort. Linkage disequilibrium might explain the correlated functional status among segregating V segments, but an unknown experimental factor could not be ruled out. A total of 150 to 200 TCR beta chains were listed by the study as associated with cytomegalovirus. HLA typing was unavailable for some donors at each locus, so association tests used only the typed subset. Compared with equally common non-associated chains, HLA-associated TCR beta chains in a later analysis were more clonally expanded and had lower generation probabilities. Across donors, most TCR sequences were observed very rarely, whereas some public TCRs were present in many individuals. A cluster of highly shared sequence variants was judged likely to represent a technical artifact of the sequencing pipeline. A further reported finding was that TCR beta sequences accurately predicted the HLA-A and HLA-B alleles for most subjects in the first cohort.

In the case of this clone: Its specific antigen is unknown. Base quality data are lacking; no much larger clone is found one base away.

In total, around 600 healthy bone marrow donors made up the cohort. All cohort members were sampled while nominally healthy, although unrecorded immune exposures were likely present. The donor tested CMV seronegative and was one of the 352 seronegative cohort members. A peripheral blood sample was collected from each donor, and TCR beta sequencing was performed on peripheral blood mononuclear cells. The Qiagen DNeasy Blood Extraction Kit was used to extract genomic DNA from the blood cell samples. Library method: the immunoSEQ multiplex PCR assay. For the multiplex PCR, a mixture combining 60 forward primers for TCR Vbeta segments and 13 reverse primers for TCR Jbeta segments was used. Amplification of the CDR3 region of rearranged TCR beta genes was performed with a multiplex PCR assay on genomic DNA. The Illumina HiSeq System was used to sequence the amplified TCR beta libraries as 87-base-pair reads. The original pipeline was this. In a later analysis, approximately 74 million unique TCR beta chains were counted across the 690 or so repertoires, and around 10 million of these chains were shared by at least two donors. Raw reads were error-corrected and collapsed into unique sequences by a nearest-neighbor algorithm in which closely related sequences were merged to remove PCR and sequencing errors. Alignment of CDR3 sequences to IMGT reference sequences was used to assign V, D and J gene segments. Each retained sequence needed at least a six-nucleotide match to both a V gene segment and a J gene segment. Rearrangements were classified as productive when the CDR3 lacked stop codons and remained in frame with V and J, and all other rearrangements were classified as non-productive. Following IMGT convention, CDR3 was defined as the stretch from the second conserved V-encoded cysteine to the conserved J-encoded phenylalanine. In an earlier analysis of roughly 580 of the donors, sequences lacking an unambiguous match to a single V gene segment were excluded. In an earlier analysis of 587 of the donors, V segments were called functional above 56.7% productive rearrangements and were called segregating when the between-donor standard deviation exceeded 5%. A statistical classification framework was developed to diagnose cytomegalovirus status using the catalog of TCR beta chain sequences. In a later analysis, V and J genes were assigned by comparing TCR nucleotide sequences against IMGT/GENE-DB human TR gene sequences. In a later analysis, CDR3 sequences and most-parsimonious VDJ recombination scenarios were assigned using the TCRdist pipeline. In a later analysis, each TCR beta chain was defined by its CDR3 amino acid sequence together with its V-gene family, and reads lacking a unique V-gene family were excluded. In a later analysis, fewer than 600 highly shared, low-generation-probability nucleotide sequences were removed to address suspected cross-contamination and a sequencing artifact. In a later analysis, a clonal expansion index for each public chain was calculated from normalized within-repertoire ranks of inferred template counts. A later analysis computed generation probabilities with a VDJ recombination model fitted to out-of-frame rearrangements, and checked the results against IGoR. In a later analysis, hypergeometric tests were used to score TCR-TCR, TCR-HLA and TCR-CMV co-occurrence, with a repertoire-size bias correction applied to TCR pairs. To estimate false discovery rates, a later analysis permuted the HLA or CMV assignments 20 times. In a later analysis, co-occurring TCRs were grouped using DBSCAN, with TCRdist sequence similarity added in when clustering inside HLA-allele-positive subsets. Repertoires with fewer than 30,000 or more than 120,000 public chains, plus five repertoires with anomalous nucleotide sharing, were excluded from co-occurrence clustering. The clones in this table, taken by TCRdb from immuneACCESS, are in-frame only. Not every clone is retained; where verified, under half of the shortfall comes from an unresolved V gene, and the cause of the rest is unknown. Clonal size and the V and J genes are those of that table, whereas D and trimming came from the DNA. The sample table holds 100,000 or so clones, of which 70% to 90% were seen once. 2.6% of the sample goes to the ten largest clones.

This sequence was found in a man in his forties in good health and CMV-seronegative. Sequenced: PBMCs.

The sequenced DNA: TGTGCCAGCAGCTTAGCGGGGAAAAGCGGCGCCGGGGAGCTGTTTTTT. It is translated as CASSLAGKSGAGELFF. The chain links TRBV7-2 with TRBJ2-2; TRBD2 is a weak D gene call, 5 bases matching. V and J lose 0 bases and 6 bases, and a span of 14 bases separates them. The germline V gene gives CDR1 as SGHTA and CDR2 as FQGNSA. The CDR3 starts with the cysteine, ends with the phenylalanine, and has 16 residues. Only the CDR3 portion is preserved as DNA: 48 bases, with reading frame beginning at the first base.